This T cell receptor (beta chain) stems from a study of T cell responses to AZD1222 COVID-19 vaccine. Points on this clone: The antigen is undetermined.

The V and J ends lost 5 bases and 5 bases, in that order; junction bases with no gene match: 20. The germline V gene has CDR1 SGHNT and CDR2 YENEEA. The CDR3 is made up of 20 amino acids. Findings and limits, study-wide: After two AZD1222 doses, spike-specific TCR breadth and depth rose versus day 0.

The repertoire was sequenced with immunoSEQ multiplex PCR; TCRdb's copy has only in-frame clones and lacks some. Here the sample spans 100,000 to 150,000 clones, more than 75% being singletons. The sample was peripheral blood, taken 28 days after the second AZD1222 dose. The clonotype was recovered from an adult who received the AZD1222 COVID-19 vaccine. The chain employs TRBV11-3 and TRBJ2-1, with TRBD1 identical over 11 bases. Here the CDR3 reads CASSQLRTGGASEGNNEQFF. CDR3 nucleotides: TGTGCCAGCAGCCAACTAAGGACAGGGGGCGCCTCGGAAGGGAACAATGAGCAGTTCTTC.